The 17 T cell receptor beta chains below all came from one sample that was sequenced in a study of blood T cell repertoires in COVID-19 (dated by TCRdb to 2018 to 2021). The method was the immunoSEQ multiplex PCR assay. Entries here come from immuneACCESS through TCRdb and include only in-frame sequences with V and J called. Some clones fail to appear in such tables; in the studies checked, an unresolved V gene covers under half of the shortfall, and the cause of the remainder is unknown. The sample contains about 190,000 clones, about 77% of them found a single time. Around 2.8% of the sample rests with the top ten. The sequenced sample consisted of peripheral blood. The origin of the receptors is a woman older than 75 with active or convalescent COVID-19.

The gene calls are TRBV6-5 and TRBJ1-1, with D unresolved. The V end was cut by 0 bases, the J end by 10 bases, with 15 bases between. The CDR3 loop spans 14 amino acids. Germline loops: CDR1 MNHEY, CDR2 SVGAGI. The CDR3 region is CASSYSIGVSGAFF. Written as DNA, the CDR3 is TGTGCCAGCAGTTACTCGATCGGTGTCTCTGGAGCTTTCTTT.

This chain joins TRBV6-6 and TRBJ1-4, with a possible D match to TRBD1 (5 bases). Trimming removed 7 bases at V and 5 bases at J, with 20 bases between. This CDR3 is 16 amino acids long. Germline V lookup: CDR1 MNHNY, CDR2 SVGAGI (reference sequence). The CDR3 loop reads CASNSAAGLQNEKLFF. The CDR3 DNA reads as TGTGCCAGCAACTCGGCCGCGGGACTGCAAAATGAAAAACTGTTTTTT.

V is TRBV19 and J is TRBJ1-2, with 9 bases identical to TRBD1. CDR3 size: 15 residues. The V and J ends lost 4 bases and 4 bases, in that order; junction bases with no gene match: 7. Germline loops: CDR1 LNHDA, CDR2 SQIVND (reference sequence). CDR3 nucleotides: TGTGCCAGTAGTACATCCGCGGGACAGGGCTATGGCTACACCTTC. It specifies CASSTSAGQGYGYTF.

This clone was found a few times. This chain uses TRBV9 with TRBJ1-1; D unresolved. This CDR3 region has 13 residues. Germline V gene data show CDR1 as SGDLS and CDR2 as YYNGEE. V lost 6 bases and J 1 base, leaving 10 bases between the germline ends. Here the CDR3 reads CASKTSPNTEAFF. CDR3 in DNA: TGTGCCAGCAAGACTAGTCCGAACACTGAAGCTTTCTTT. The full variable domain, in which reference TRBV9 and TRBJ1-1 provide the parts outside the CDR3, is DSGVTQTPKHLITATGQRVTLRCSPRSGDLSVYWYQQSLDQGLQFLIQYYNGEERAKGNILERFSAQQFPDLHSELNLSSLELGDSALYFCASKTSPNTEAFFGQGTRLTVV.

The chain carries TRBV5-8 and TRBJ2-3; 10 bases are a match to TRBD2. The trim removed 2 bases at V and 4 bases at J, leaving 4 bases unmatched. The V gene's germline CDR1 is SGHTS and CDR2 YDEGEE. The CDR3 has 15 residues. This CDR3 reads CASSLIAGGADTQYF. For the CDR3, the DNA is TGTGCCAGCAGCTTAATAGCGGGGGGTGCAGATACGCAGTATTTT.

The chain recombines TRBV10-2 with TRBJ1-3, with a possible D match to TRBD1 (5 bases). Trimming cost V 5 bases and J 3 bases, with 14 bases left between them. The germline gives CDR1 WSHSY, CDR2 SAAADI. This CDR3 is 15 amino acids long. CDR3 in amino acids: CASSLLGGSGNTIYF. DNA for the CDR3: TGCGCCAGCAGTCTCCTCGGGGGGAGTGGAAACACCATATATTTT.

The chain carries TRBV5-4 and TRBJ1-2; no clear D. Trimming took off 5 bases at V and 7 bases at J, with 15 bases between the two ends. CDR3 length: 13 residues. Germline assignment: CDR1 SGHNT and CDR2 YYREEE (reference sequence). The CDR3 sequence: CASRGSGAGGYTF. DNA for the CDR3: TGTGCCAGCAGGGGGAGCGGAGCTGGTGGCTACACCTTC.

The V and J genes are TRBV9 and TRBJ2-1; 7 nucleotides align to TRBD2. Germline trimming cut 0 bases from V and 3 bases from J; bases unmatched to any gene: 6. The germline V gene has CDR1 SGDLS and CDR2 YYNGEE. The CDR3 covers 16 residues. The CDR3 DNA reads as TGTGCCAGCAGCGTAGTGGGACGGGGGGTCTACAATGAGCAGTTCTTC. Translated: CASSVVGRGVYNEQFF.

This clone was picked up a small number of times. V and J are TRBV28 and TRBJ1-2, with D maybe TRBD1 (5 bases). Between the trimmed V and J ends, which lost 6 bases and 5 bases, there was a span of 7 bases. Looked up from germline, CDR1 is MDHEN and CDR2 is SYDVKM. The CDR3 runs to 11 residues. The CDR3 sequence is CASSPGYGYTF. CDR3 nucleotide sequence: TGTGCCAGCAGCCCAGGGTATGGCTACACCTTC.

The V and J genes are TRBV2 and TRBJ2-5; 12 nucleotides match TRBD2. CDR1 is SNHLY and CDR2 is FYNNEI in the germline V gene. This CDR3 has 18 residues. The V and J ends lost 5 bases and 1 base, in that order; junction bases with no gene match: 11. CDR3 nucleotides: TGTGCCAGCAGTAAAGGTCAGACTAGCGGGGGCACCCAAGAGACCCAGTACTTC. Its protein product is CASSKGQTSGGTQETQYF.

This clone was seen only a few times. The chain employs TRBV24-1 and TRBJ1-2, with 7 bases matching TRBD1. Germline CDR1 KGHDR, CDR2 SFDVKD. With 4 bases clipped from V and 7 bases from J, the junction kept 8 bases outside the gene matches. The CDR3 totals 14 residues. CDR3 amino acids: CATSDVTGFAGYTF. In DNA, the CDR3 is TGTGCCACCAGTGACGTGACAGGGTTTGCTGGCTACACCTTC.

The genes are TRBV11-2 and TRBJ1-6; D is uncertain. The germline V and J ends were trimmed by 4 bases and 0 bases, with 10 bases remaining between them. The CDR3 is made up of 16 amino acids. CDR1 is SGHAT and CDR2 is FQNNGV in the germline V gene. The CDR3 DNA follows: TGTGCCAGCAGCTCCTCTCTAAGCTCCTATAATTCACCCCTCCACTTT. Translated: CASSSSLSSYNSPLHF.

The V gene is TRBV7-9, the J gene TRBJ2-3; TRBD1 agrees at 8 bases. This CDR3 region has 16 residues. With V trimmed by 7 bases and J by 0 bases, 9 bases remained unmatched. CDR1 and CDR2 (germline): SEHNR, FQNEAQ (reference sequence). CDR3 in amino acids: CASTRNGQGSTDTQYF. CDR3 coding DNA: TGTGCCAGCACCCGAAATGGACAGGGAAGCACAGATACGCAGTATTTT.

The chain is built from TRBV5-5 and TRBJ2-2; 8 bases fit TRBD1. Germline V gives CDR1 SGHKS, CDR2 YYEKEE (reference sequence). Losses at the gene ends were 3 bases for V and 4 bases for J; bases not matched to a gene: 5. This CDR3 has 15 residues. The CDR3 DNA reads TGTGCCAGCAGCTCGGCGGACAGGGTCACCGGGGAGCTGTTTTTT. Its translation: CASSSADRVTGELFF.

The genes are TRBV4-3 and TRBJ2-4; TRBD1 matches at 9 bases. Trimming at V came to 1 base and at J to 6 bases, leaving 4 bases not matched to a gene. Germline CDR1 reads LGHNA; CDR2 reads YSLEER. The CDR3 length is 15 residues. Here the CDR3 DNA reads TGCGCCAGCAGCCAAGCCGGGACAGGGTTAAACATTCAGTACTTC. Translated: CASSQAGTGLNIQYF.

The J gene is TRBJ1-6, the V gene TRBV19; TRBD1 is a possible D gene (5 bases). The germline V and J ends were trimmed by 2 bases and 10 bases, with 12 bases remaining between them. The CDR3 totals 14 residues. CDR1 LNHDA and CDR2 SQIVND come from the germline V gene (reference sequence). The CDR3 bases are TGTGCCAGTAGTATACAGGGAAGTCGATCACCCCTCCACTTT. Its translation: CASSIQGSRSPLHF.

The chain uses TRBV12-3 or TRBV12-4 and TRBJ2-5; unclear D gene. This CDR3 comprises 13 residues. The V gene lost 7 bases and the J gene lost 3 bases, with 12 bases spanning the gap. The CDR3 coding sequence is TGTGCCAGCACCTACCATGAAGAAGAGACCCAGTACTTC. Translating it yields CASTYHEEETQYF.